One and the same sample provided the 8 T cell receptor beta chains below, sequenced in a study of blood T cell repertoires in COVID-19. Clones were read by immunoSEQ multiplex PCR, and TCRdb kept only the in-frame ones, dropping some. The sample comprises about 330,000 clones, 80% to 90% of which are singletons, and roughly 6.5% rests with the top ten. Specimen: peripheral blood. The receptor source for this set is a young man who had recovered from COVID-19.

The gene calls are TRBV6-5 and TRBJ1-1; D uncertain. The V gene lost 4 bases and the J gene lost 1 base, with 10 bases spanning the gap. The germline V gene encodes CDR1 MNHEY and CDR2 SVGAGI. The CDR3 is made up of 14 amino acids. The CDR3 nucleotides are TGTGCCAGCAGTTCCTCGTGGGCGAACACTGAAGCTTTCTTT. The encoded protein is CASSSSWANTEAFF.

CDR3 sequence: CASSVVIAGGMDTQYF. In DNA form, the CDR3 reads TGTGCCAGCAGCGTAGTCATAGCGGGGGGCATGGATACGCAGTATTTT. The gene calls are TRBV9 and TRBJ2-3, with 10 bases fitting TRBD2. Unmatched junction bases numbered 7, after V lost 0 bases and J lost 6 bases. The CDR3 is made up of 16 amino acids. Germline CDR1 is SGDLS and CDR2 is YYNGEE.

CDR3 bases: TGTGCCAGCAGCGGCAGGACTAGTTCCAATGAGCAGTTCTTC. As protein: CASSGRTSSNEQFF. The genes are TRBV9 and TRBJ2-1; 7 nucleotides line up with TRBD2. CDR1 SGDLS and CDR2 YYNGEE come from the germline V gene. The J segment lost 6 bases and the V segment lost 3 bases, leaving 6 bases of the junction unmatched. This CDR3 is built from 14 residues.

This clone was seen more than once but under ten times. This rearrangement joins TRBV4-3 to TRBJ1-4; unclear D gene. CDR1 and CDR2 from the germline V gene are LGHNA and YSLEER. This CDR3 comprises 15 residues. The V end was cut by 2 bases, the J end by 4 bases, with 11 bases between. CDR3 amino acids: CASSQFVGGNEKLFF. The CDR3 DNA follows: TGCGCCAGCAGCCAATTCGTAGGCGGTAATGAAAAACTGTTTTTT.

The V gene is TRBV6-2 or TRBV6-3, the J gene TRBJ1-2; 10 bases agree with TRBD1. CDR1 and CDR2 (germline): MNHEY, SVGEGT. CDR3 size: 15 residues. V dropped 6 bases and J dropped 4; count of bases not matched to a gene: 8. As DNA, the CDR3 is TGTGCCAGCAGCCCCCGGACAGGGGGGATCTATGGCTACACCTTC. Protein product: CASSPRTGGIYGYTF.

The chain joins TRBV19 to TRBJ2-1, with a possible D match to TRBD2 (6 bases). The V end was cut by 5 bases, the J end by 4 bases, with 15 bases between. This CDR3 region has 15 residues. The germline V gene has CDR1 LNHDA and CDR2 SQIVND (reference sequence). The CDR3 here is CASSLHRGLYNEQFF. For the CDR3, the DNA is TGTGCCAGTAGTTTACACCGGGGGTTATACAATGAGCAGTTCTTC.

V usage is TRBV9 and J usage is TRBJ2-2; 10 bases match TRBD2. The CDR3 covers 14 residues. Germline trimming cut 3 bases from V and 6 bases from J; bases unmatched to any gene: 2. Germline CDR1 SGDLS, CDR2 YYNGEE. CDR3 protein: CASSASGRAGELFF. The CDR3 bases are TGTGCCAGCAGCGCGAGCGGGAGGGCCGGGGAGCTGTTTTTT. Full variable domain (missing parts from reference TRBV9 and TRBJ2-2): DSGVTQTPKHLITATGQRVTLRCSPRSGDLSVYWYQQSLDQGLQFLIQYYNGEERAKGNILERFSAQQFPDLHSELNLSSLELGDSALYFCASSASGRAGELFFGEGSRLTVL.

This clone was detected once. The V gene is TRBV7-2, the J gene TRBJ2-1; TRBD1 matches 7 bases. Germline CDR1 reads SGHTA; CDR2 reads FQGNSA. There are 13 residues in the CDR3. J lost 9 bases, V lost 3 bases, and 5 bases had no gene match. The CDR3 DNA is TGTGCCAGCAGCTTCGGGACAGAAACTGAGCAGTTCTTC. Translated, it gives CASSFGTETEQFF.